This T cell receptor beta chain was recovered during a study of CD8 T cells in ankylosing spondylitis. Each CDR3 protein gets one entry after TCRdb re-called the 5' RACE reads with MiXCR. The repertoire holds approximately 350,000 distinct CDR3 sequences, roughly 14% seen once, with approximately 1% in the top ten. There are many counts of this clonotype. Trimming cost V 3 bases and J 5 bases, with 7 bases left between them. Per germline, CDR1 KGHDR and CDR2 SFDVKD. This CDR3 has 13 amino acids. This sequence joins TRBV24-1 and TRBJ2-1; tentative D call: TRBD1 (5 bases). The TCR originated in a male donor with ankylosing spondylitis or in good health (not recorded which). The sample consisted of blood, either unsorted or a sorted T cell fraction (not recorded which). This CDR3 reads CATSDPTDNEQFF. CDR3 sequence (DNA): TGTGCCACCAGTGATCCGACAGACAATGAGCAGTTCTTC.